This is a list of T cell receptor beta chains from one sample in a study of post-analysis software for immune sequencing data. TCRdb re-analysed the PCR reads in MiXCR, keeping a single row per CDR3 protein. The top ten clones hold around 10% of a sample with some 450,000 distinct CDR3 sequences, over 35% of them seen once. The specimen was blood. The receptors stem from a girl aged 10 to 17 with multiple sclerosis. Both conserved end residues are part of each CDR3. A D gene is named only where the DNA matches it firmly. Rows may omit the clone size; those that give it use once, few, many or a size class.

v_gene	j_gene	d_gene	abundance	CDR3aa	CDR3nt
TRBV28	TRBJ2-3	NA	NA	CASSLTPSRATDTQYF	TGTGCCAGCAGTTTAACCCCCAGCAGGGCGACAGATACGCAGTATTTT
TRBV29-1	TRBJ1-2	NA	NA	CSASGAANYGYTF	TGCAGCGCATCAGGGGCGGCCAACTATGGCTACACCTTC
TRBV7-2	TRBJ2-1	NA	NA	CASSLASYGNNEQFF	TGTGCCAGCAGCTTAGCGTCTTACGGAAACAATGAGCAGTTCTTC
TRBV5-1	TRBJ2-7	TRBD2	NA	CASSLVERESYERYF	TGCGCCAGCAGCTTGGTTGAGCGGGAGTCCTACGAGCGGTACTTC
TRBV11-1	TRBJ1-4	NA	NA	CASSSRWTANNEKLFF	TGTGCCAGCAGCTCCCGATGGACAGCGAATAATGAAAAACTGTTTTTT
TRBV7-8	TRBJ2-1	NA	few	CASSLVLGRLSSYNEQFF	TGTGCCAGCAGCTTAGTTCTAGGAAGACTTAGCTCCTACAATGAGCAGTTCTTC
TRBV12-5	TRBJ2-7	NA	few	CASGPGPYYEQYF	TGTGCTAGTGGTCCGGGACCCTACTACGAGCAGTACTTC
TRBV7-9	TRBJ2-6	NA	few	CASSRTSDRSGANVLTF	TGTGCCAGCAGCCGGACTTCCGACCGCTCTGGGGCCAACGTCCTGACTTTC
TRBV3-1	TRBJ2-1	TRBD2	NA	CASSQDYSGRAFQFF	TGTGCCAGCAGCCAAGATTATAGCGGGAGGGCCTTTCAGTTCTTC
TRBV18	TRBJ2-3	NA	many	CASSPRDTSTDTQYF	TGTGCCAGCTCACCGCGGGACACGAGCACAGATACGCAGTATTTT
TRBV6-5	TRBJ1-2	TRBD1	NA	CASSYSGQGAGYTF	TGTGCCAGCAGTTACTCGGGACAGGGGGCTGGCTACACCTTC
TRBV27	TRBJ1-4	TRBD1	NA	CASSPTGVFEKLFF	TGTGCCAGCAGCCCGACAGGGGTTTTTGAAAAACTGTTTTTT
TRBV2	TRBJ1-1	TRBD1	NA	CASRPGTGGGSEAFF	TGTGCCAGCAGGCCCGGGACAGGGGGCGGATCTGAAGCTTTCTTT
TRBV5-1	TRBJ1-2	NA	few	CASSLRSANYGYTF	TGCGCCAGCAGCTTGAGGTCAGCTAACTATGGCTACACCTTC
TRBV20-1	TRBJ1-6	NA	NA	CSASRGQGYNSPLHF	TGCAGTGCTAGCCGGGGCCAGGGTTATAATTCACCCCTCCACTTT
TRBV11-2	TRBJ2-7	TRBD2	NA	CASSLVTSGPAYEQYF	TGTGCCAGCAGCTTAGTTACTAGCGGGCCTGCCTACGAGCAGTACTTC
TRBV29-1	TRBJ2-3	NA	few	CSVQGRITDTQYF	TGCAGCGTACAGGGACGTATCACAGATACGCAGTATTTT
TRBV6-5	TRBJ1-2	NA	few	CASSTSLIDGYTF	TGTGCCAGCAGTACCTCCCTCATCGATGGCTACACCTTC
TRBV6-2/TRBV6-3	TRBJ2-7	NA	few	CASSYSAESYEQYF	TGTGCCAGCAGTTACTCGGCGGAATCCTACGAGCAGTACTTC
TRBV12-3/TRBV12-4	TRBJ1-4	TRBD1	NA	CASRKAGGAGNEKLFF	TGTGCCAGCAGAAAAGCAGGGGGCGCAGGTAATGAAAAACTGTTTTTT
TRBV28	TRBJ2-5	NA	NA	CASSPRSRVWETQYF	TGTGCCAGCAGTCCGCGATCCAGGGTGTGGGAGACCCAGTACTTC
TRBV5-6	TRBJ2-1	TRBD2	few	CASSYRTSGGIEQFF	TGTGCCAGCAGCTATAGGACTAGCGGGGGTATTGAGCAGTTCTTC
TRBV2	TRBJ2-1	TRBD2	many	CASREGSGAYNEQFF	TGTGCCAGCCGGGAGGGATCAGGTGCCTACAATGAGCAGTTCTTC
TRBV5-1	TRBJ2-1	NA	NA	CASSWGRSYNEQFF	TGCGCCAGCAGCTGGGGACGGAGTTACAATGAGCAGTTCTTC
TRBV7-3	TRBJ1-1	NA	NA	CASSSSRDGEAFF	TGTGCCAGCAGCTCCTCCAGGGACGGGGAAGCTTTCTTT
TRBV7-2	TRBJ2-3	NA	NA	CASSLDYTSTDTQYF	TGTGCCAGCAGCTTAGACTATACCAGCACAGATACGCAGTATTTT
TRBV20-1	TRBJ2-7	TRBD1	NA	CSAVGTATYEQYF	TGCAGTGCTGTTGGGACAGCAACCTACGAGCAGTACTTC
TRBV24-1	TRBJ2-1	NA	NA	CATTGPPGLSSYNEQFF	TGTGCCACGACAGGTCCCCCCGGGTTGAGCTCCTACAATGAGCAGTTCTTC
TRBV4-2	TRBJ2-1	TRBD2	few	CASSQVKDGRVRNEQFF	TGTGCCAGCAGCCAAGTTAAGGACGGGAGGGTCCGCAATGAGCAGTTCTTC
TRBV28	TRBJ2-7	NA	NA	CASITKGETLYEQYF	TGTGCCAGCATAACCAAGGGGGAAACCCTCTACGAGCAGTACTTC
TRBV5-1	TRBJ1-2	NA	few	CASSRDTTFGGYTF	TGCGCCAGCAGCCGGGACACCACTTTTGGTGGCTACACCTTC
TRBV20-1	TRBJ1-1	NA	NA	CSARVPREGTEAFF	TGCAGTGCTAGAGTCCCTAGGGAGGGAACTGAAGCTTTCTTT
TRBV12-5	TRBJ2-1	TRBD1	NA	CASGSGQASYNEQFF	TGTGCTAGTGGATCCGGACAGGCTTCCTACAATGAGCAGTTCTTC
TRBV29-1	TRBJ2-7	TRBD2	few	CSVDREGSYEQYF	TGCAGCGTTGACCGGGAGGGATCCTACGAGCAGTACTTC
TRBV20-1	TRBJ2-7	TRBD1	few	CSASGQIFSYEQYF	TGCAGTGCGTCGGGACAGATCTTCTCCTACGAGCAGTACTTC
TRBV7-8	TRBJ2-1	TRBD1	NA	CASSLVTGSWHEQFF	TGTGCCAGCAGCCTCGTGACAGGGTCTTGGCATGAGCAGTTCTTC
TRBV9	TRBJ2-7	NA	NA	CASSVRDTNYEQYF	TGTGCCAGCAGCGTCCGGGACACAAACTACGAGCAGTACTTC
TRBV27	TRBJ1-1	NA	NA	CASRPQGLNTEAFF	TGTGCCAGCAGACCACAAGGGCTGAACACTGAAGCTTTCTTT
TRBV7-2	TRBJ2-7	NA	few	CASSLAGALSPYEQYF	TGTGCCAGCAGCTTAGCGGGGGCGCTTTCCCCCTACGAGCAGTACTTC
TRBV7-2	TRBJ1-5	NA	NA	CASSLGSYNQPQHF	TGTGCCAGCAGCTTAGGTAGTTACAATCAGCCCCAGCATTTT
TRBV28	TRBJ1-2	TRBD1	few	CASSLLPGQYGYTF	TGTGCCAGCAGTTTATTACCGGGACAGTATGGCTACACCTTC
TRBV27	TRBJ2-3	TRBD1	NA	CASSLTGVRLTDTQYF	TGTGCCAGCAGTTTAACAGGGGTGCGACTCACAGATACGCAGTATTTT
TRBV20-1	TRBJ2-7	NA	few	CSASDGPNSYEQYF	TGCAGTGCTAGTGACGGACCTAACTCCTACGAGCAGTACTTC
TRBV7-2	TRBJ2-7	NA	few	CASSGGLNYEQYF	TGTGCCAGCAGCGGTGGACTAAACTACGAGCAGTACTTC
TRBV7-6	TRBJ2-3	NA	NA	CASSLGLAPSADTQYF	TGTGCCAGCAGCTTAGGGCTAGCTCCCAGTGCAGATACGCAGTATTTT
TRBV7-9	TRBJ2-7	NA	NA	CASSFLLAEGSGQYF	TGTGCCAGCAGTTTCCTATTAGCGGAGGGGAGCGGGCAGTACTTC
TRBV12-3/TRBV12-4	TRBJ1-2	NA	NA	CASSPSNPPDGYTF	TGTGCCAGCAGTCCCTCCAATCCCCCCGATGGCTACACCTTC
TRBV5-1	TRBJ2-7	TRBD1	NA	CASSLDRGTYEQYF	TGCGCCAGCAGCTTGGACAGGGGCACCTACGAGCAGTACTTC
TRBV12-3/TRBV12-4	TRBJ2-2	NA	NA	CATSQGGNTGELFF	TGTGCCACTTCGCAGGGGGGGAACACCGGGGAGCTGTTTTTT